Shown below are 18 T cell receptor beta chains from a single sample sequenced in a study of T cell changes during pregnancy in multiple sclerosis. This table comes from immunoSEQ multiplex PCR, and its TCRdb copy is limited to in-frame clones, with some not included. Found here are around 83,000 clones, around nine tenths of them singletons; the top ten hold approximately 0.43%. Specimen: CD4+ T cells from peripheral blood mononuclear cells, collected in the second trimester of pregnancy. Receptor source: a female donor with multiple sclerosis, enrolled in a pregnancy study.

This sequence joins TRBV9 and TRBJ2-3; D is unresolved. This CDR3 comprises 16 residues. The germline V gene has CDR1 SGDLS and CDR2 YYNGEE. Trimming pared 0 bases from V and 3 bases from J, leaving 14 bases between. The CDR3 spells CASSVAPLEVTDTQYF. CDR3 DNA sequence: TGTGCCAGCAGCGTAGCCCCGCTAGAGGTTACAGATACGCAGTATTTT.

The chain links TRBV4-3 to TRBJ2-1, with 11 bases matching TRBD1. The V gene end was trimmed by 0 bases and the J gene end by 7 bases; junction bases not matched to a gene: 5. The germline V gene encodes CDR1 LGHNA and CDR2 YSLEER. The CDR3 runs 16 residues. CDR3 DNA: TGCGCCAGCAGCCAAGAAAGTGGGGACAGGGGGAATGAGCAGTTCTTC. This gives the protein CASSQESGDRGNEQFF.

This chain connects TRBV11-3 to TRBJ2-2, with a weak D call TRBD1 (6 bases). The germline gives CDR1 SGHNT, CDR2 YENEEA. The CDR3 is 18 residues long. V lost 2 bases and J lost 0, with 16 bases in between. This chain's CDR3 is CASSLRHWGLANTGELFF. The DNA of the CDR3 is TGTGCCAGCAGCTTACGACATTGGGGGCTGGCGAACACCGGGGAGCTGTTTTTT.

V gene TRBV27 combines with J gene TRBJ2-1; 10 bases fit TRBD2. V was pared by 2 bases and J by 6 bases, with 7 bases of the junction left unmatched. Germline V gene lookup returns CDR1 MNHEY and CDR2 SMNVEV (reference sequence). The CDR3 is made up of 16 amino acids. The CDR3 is CASSLTPSGGRNEQFF. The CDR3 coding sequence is TGTGCCAGCAGTTTAACCCCTAGCGGGGGACGCAATGAGCAGTTCTTC.

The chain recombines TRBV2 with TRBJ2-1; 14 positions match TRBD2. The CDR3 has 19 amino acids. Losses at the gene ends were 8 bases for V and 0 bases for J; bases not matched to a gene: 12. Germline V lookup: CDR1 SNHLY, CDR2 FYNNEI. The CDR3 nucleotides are TGTGCCAGCCGAGGGACTAGCGGGAGAGGGGGGGGCTCCTACAATGAGCAGTTCTTC. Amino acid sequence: CASRGTSGRGGGSYNEQFF. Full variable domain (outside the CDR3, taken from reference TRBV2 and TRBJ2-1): EPEVTQTPSHQVTQMGQEVILRCVPISNHLYFYWYRQILGQKVEFLVSFYNNEISEKSEIFDDQFSVERPDGSNFTLKIRSTKLEDSAMYFCASRGTSGRGGGSYNEQFFGPGTRLTVL.

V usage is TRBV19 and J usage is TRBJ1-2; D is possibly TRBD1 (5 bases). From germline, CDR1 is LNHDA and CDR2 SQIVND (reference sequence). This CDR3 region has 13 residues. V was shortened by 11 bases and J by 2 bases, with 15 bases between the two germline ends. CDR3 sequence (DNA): TGTGCCGCGGGGGGGGTGCGGAACTATGGCTACACCTTC. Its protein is CAAGGVRNYGYTF.

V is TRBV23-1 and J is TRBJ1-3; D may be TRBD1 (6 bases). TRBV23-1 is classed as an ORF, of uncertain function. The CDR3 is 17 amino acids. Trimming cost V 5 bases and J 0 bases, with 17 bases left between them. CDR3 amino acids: CASSEVYGQSSGNTIYF. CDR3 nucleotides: TGCGCCAGCAGTGAAGTCTACGGACAGTCCTCTGGAAACACCATATATTTT.

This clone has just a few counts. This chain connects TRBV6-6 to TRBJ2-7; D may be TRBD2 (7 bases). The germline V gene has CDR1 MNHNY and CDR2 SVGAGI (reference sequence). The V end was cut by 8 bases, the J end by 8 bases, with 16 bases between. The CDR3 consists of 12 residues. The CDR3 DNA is TGTGCCAGCGGGGGCGGGAGCTGGAAGCAGTACTTC. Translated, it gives CASGGGSWKQYF.

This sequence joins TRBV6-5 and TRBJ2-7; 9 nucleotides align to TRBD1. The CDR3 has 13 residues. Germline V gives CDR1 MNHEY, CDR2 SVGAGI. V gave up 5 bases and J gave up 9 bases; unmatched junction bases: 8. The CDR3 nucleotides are TGTGCCAGCAGTAGGGACAGGGTTTTCGGGCAGTACTTC. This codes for CASSRDRVFGQYF.

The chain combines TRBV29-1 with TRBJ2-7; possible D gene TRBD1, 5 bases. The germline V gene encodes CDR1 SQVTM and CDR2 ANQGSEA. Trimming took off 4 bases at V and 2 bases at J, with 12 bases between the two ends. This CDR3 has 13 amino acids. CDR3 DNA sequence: TGCAGCGTTGTAGGGGTCTCCCCCTACGAGCAGTACTTC. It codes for CSVVGVSPYEQYF.

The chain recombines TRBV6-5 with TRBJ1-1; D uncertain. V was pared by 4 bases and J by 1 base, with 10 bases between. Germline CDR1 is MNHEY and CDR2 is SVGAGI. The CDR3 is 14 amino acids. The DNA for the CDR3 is TGTGCCAGCAGTTCCCAAACCAGGAACACTGAAGCTTTCTTT. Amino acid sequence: CASSSQTRNTEAFF.

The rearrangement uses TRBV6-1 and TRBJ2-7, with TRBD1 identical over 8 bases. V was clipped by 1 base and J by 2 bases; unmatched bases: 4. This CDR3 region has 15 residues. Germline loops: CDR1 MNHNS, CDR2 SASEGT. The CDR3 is CASSEGPRGPYEQYF. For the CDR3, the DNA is TGTGCCAGCAGTGAAGGGCCCAGGGGGCCCTACGAGCAGTACTTC.

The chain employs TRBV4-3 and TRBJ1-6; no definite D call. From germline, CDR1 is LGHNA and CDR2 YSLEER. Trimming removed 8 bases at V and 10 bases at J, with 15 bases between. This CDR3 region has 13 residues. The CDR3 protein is CASSKSGESPLHF. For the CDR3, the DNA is TGCGCCAGCTCCAAAAGTGGGGAGTCACCCCTCCACTTT.

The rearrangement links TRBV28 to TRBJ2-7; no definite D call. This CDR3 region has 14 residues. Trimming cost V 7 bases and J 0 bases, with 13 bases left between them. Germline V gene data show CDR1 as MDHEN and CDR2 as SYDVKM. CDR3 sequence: CASITPRSSYEQYF. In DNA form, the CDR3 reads TGTGCCAGCATCACGCCCCGTAGCTCCTACGAGCAGTACTTC.

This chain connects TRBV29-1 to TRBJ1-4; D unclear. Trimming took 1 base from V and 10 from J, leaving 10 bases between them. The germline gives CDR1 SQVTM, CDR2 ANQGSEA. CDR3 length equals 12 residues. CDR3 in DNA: TGCAGCGTTGAAGTCGGAGTGGGAAAACTGTTTTTT. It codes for CSVEVGVGKLFF.

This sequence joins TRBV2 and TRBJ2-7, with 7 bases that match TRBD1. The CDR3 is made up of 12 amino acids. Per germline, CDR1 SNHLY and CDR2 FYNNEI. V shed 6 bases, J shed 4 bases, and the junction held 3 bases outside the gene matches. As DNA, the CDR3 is TGTGCCAGCAGGCAGACAGGGTACGAGCAGTACTTC. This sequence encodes CASRQTGYEQYF. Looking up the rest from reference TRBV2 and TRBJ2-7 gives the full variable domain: EPEVTQTPSHQVTQMGQEVILRCVPISNHLYFYWYRQILGQKVEFLVSFYNNEISEKSEIFDDQFSVERPDGSNFTLKIRSTKLEDSAMYFCASRQTGYEQYFGPGTRLTVT.

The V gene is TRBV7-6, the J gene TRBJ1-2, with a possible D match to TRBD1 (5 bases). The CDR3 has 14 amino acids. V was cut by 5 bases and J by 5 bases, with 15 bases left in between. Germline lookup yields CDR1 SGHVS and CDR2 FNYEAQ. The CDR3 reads CASSPALGGYGYTF. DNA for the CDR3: TGTGCCAGCAGCCCCGCCTTGGGGGGTTATGGCTACACCTTC.

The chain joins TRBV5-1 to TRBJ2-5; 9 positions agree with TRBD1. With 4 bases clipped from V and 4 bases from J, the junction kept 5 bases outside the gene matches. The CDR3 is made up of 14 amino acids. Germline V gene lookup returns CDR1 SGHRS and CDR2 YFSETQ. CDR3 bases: TGCGCCAGCAGCAACGGGGACAGGGCAGAGACCCAGTACTTC. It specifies CASSNGDRAETQYF.